The 20 T cell receptor beta chains presented below share a single source sample, sequenced in a study of T-cell reconstitution after alpha-beta-depleted transplantation in children. Unique molecular identifiers were incorporated when the TCRbeta library was constructed. MiXCR was run by TCRdb on the PCR reads, yielding one entry per CDR3 protein. The sample yields about 980,000 distinct CDR3 sequences, roughly 29% seen once. The specimen comprised PBMCs, mostly from graft donor cells, sampled 360 days after TCRalphabeta/CD19-depleted stem cell transplant. Every receptor here comes from a boy in the first two years of life who had a stem cell transplant for SCID, so the T cells may come from the graft donor.

Only a few counts were recorded for this clonotype. The rearrangement joins TRBV20-1 to TRBJ1-1, with 9 positions matching TRBD1. Germline CDR1 and CDR2: DFQATT and SNEGSKA (reference sequence). This CDR3 has 14 residues. V shed 1 base and J 4 bases; nucleotides not matched to a gene: 4. DNA for the CDR3: TGCAGTGCTAGAGTTACAGGGGGCTTCACTGAAGCTTTCTTT. It codes for CSARVTGGFTEAFF.

In its sample, this clonotype was seen a few times. The J gene is TRBJ2-7, the V gene TRBV5-1, with D perhaps matching TRBD2 (5 bases). V gave up 3 bases and J gave up 0 bases, with 10 bases separating them. This CDR3 spans 14 amino acids. Looked up from germline, CDR1 is SGHRS and CDR2 is YFSETQ. CDR3 sequence: CASSYAGDSYEQYF. The CDR3 nucleotides are TGCGCCAGCAGCTACGCCGGGGACTCCTACGAGCAGTACTTC.

The chain carries TRBV29-1 and TRBJ1-1, with 8 positions matching TRBD1. V lost 4 bases to trimming and J lost 5 bases; unmatched junction nucleotides: 9. In germline, CDR1 is SQVTM, CDR2 ANQGSEA. The length of the CDR3 is 14 residues. CDR3 coding DNA: TGCAGCGTTGTACCCTGGACAGGGCGGACTGAAGCTTTCTTT. Encoded protein: CSVVPWTGRTEAFF.

At least ten counts were recorded for this clonotype. The chain employs TRBV11-2 and TRBJ1-1; TRBD1 aligns across 7 bases. V lost 5 bases, J lost 0 bases, and 9 bases stayed unmatched. The CDR3 extends over 16 amino acids. Germline V lookup: CDR1 SGHAT, CDR2 FQNNGV. CDR3 in DNA: TGTGCCAGCAGCCTCCGAGGCAGGGGGTTGAACACTGAAGCTTTCTTT. It encodes CASSLRGRGLNTEAFF.

The genes are TRBV5-1 and TRBJ2-3; the D gene is possibly TRBD2 (5 bases). Between the trimmed V and J ends, which lost 4 bases and 2 bases, there was a span of 11 bases. This CDR3 region has 14 residues. Looked up from germline, CDR1 is SGHRS and CDR2 is YFSETQ. CDR3 sequence (DNA): TGCGCCAGCAGCCTGGAGGAAGACACAGATACGCAGTATTTT. Encoded protein: CASSLEEDTDTQYF. Combining the CDR3 with reference TRBV5-1 and TRBJ2-3 gives the whole variable domain KAGVTQTPRYLIKTRGQQVTLSCSPISGHRSVSWYQQTPGQGLQFLFEYFSETQRNKGNFPGRFSGRQFSNSRSEMNVSTLELGDSALYLCASSLEEDTDTQYFGPGTRLTVL.

This rearrangement joins TRBV20-1 to TRBJ2-3; 11 bases line up with TRBD2. CDR3 size: 17 residues. With 0 bases clipped from V and 2 bases from J, the junction kept 7 bases outside the gene matches. The V gene's germline CDR1 is DFQATT and CDR2 SNEGSKA (reference sequence). The CDR3 region is CSARDLTSGKNTDTQYF. DNA of the CDR3: TGCAGTGCTAGAGATTTGACTAGCGGGAAGAACACAGATACGCAGTATTTT.

This clonotype was recorded a few times. V and J are TRBV6-5 and TRBJ2-2; possibly TRBD1 for D (6 bases). Trimming shortened V by 2 bases and J by 6 bases, and 16 bases separated the two germline ends. The CDR3 covers 16 residues. CDR1 and CDR2 from the germline V gene are MNHEY and SVGAGI. This CDR3 reads CASSYRGRGPPGELFF. In DNA form, the CDR3 reads TGTGCCAGCAGTTACAGAGGCAGGGGTCCACCCGGGGAGCTGTTTTTT.

The V call is TRBV15, the J call TRBJ2-7; 15 nucleotides agree with TRBD2. The CDR3 length is 16 residues. V lost 5 bases, J lost 2 bases, and 4 bases stayed unmatched. Germline CDR1 and CDR2: LNHNV and YYDKDF (reference sequence). The chain's CDR3 is CATSRWTSGGAYEQYF. The CDR3 DNA reads TGTGCCACCAGCCGGTGGACTAGCGGGGGGGCCTACGAGCAGTACTTC.

V is TRBV20-1 and J is TRBJ2-3; perhaps TRBD1 as D (5 bases). This CDR3 comprises 14 residues. Germline-derived CDR1 and CDR2 are DFQATT and SNEGSKA (reference sequence). V was clipped by 5 bases and J by 5 bases, with 17 bases between them. The CDR3 region has the DNA TGCAGTGCTTCCGACAGCAAGCTGGGAGATACGCAGTATTTT. Residues: CSASDSKLGDTQYF.

The chain has TRBV5-5 and TRBJ2-5; D possibly uses TRBD1 or TRBD2 (6 bases each). The CDR3 loop spans 15 amino acids. Germline-derived CDR1 and CDR2 are SGHKS and YYEKEE (reference sequence). The ends were cut back, 0 bases at V and 0 bases at J, with 9 bases in the middle. CDR3 in amino acids: CASSLGGAYQETQYF. The CDR3 DNA follows: TGTGCCAGCAGCTTGGGGGGGGCCTACCAAGAGACCCAGTACTTC.

This chain uses TRBV12-3 or TRBV12-4 with TRBJ1-1; D is uncertain. This CDR3 contains 13 residues. Trimming removed 7 bases at V and 8 bases at J, with 17 bases between. The CDR3 protein is CASTRERRGEAFF. For the CDR3, the DNA is TGTGCCAGCACCCGTGAAAGGCGTGGAGAAGCTTTCTTT.

This clonotype came up a few times. The CDR3 region is CASSLTVLQETQYF. CDR3 nucleotide sequence: TGCGCCAGCAGCTTGACAGTACTGCAAGAGACCCAGTACTTC. The V gene is TRBV5-1, the J gene TRBJ2-5; D gene unclear. Germline CDR1 is SGHRS and CDR2 is YFSETQ. Trimming pared 1 base from V and 2 bases from J, leaving 9 bases between. The CDR3 consists of 14 residues.

V is TRBV20-1 and J is TRBJ2-3, with TRBD2 identical over 12 bases. V lost 7 bases, J lost 6 bases, and 11 bases stayed unmatched. This CDR3 is built from 15 residues. CDR1 is DFQATT and CDR2 is SNEGSKA in the germline V gene (reference sequence). This CDR3 is CSVRKLAGGADTQYF. The DNA for the CDR3 is TGCAGTGTCCGGAAACTAGCGGGGGGCGCGGATACGCAGTATTTT.

The sample holds a few counts of this clonotype. V is TRBV7-8 and J is TRBJ2-7; 8 bases are a match to TRBD2. The CDR3 length is 16 residues. Losses at the gene ends were 6 bases for V and 6 bases for J; bases not matched to a gene: 16. CDR1 is SGHVS, CDR2 FQNEAQ, per germline. CDR3 in amino acids: CASRLRSGGAPTEQYF. The CDR3 nucleotides read TGTGCCAGCAGGTTGCGGTCGGGGGGGGCGCCTACCGAGCAGTACTTC.

This clonotype was found a few times. This chain links TRBV6-2 or TRBV6-3 with TRBJ2-7; a weak D match, TRBD2 (6 bases). This CDR3 has 12 amino acids. V gave up 4 bases and J gave up 3 bases, with 7 bases separating them. CDR1 is MNHEY, CDR2 SVGEGT, per germline. The CDR3 bases are TGTGCCAGCAGTTGGGGGGACTACGAGCAGTACTTC. This translates into CASSWGDYEQYF.

This chain uses TRBV5-1 with TRBJ2-2; unclear D gene. From germline, CDR1 is SGHRS and CDR2 YFSETQ. The CDR3 runs to 13 residues. Trimming cost V 0 bases and J 7 bases, with 7 bases left between them. The CDR3 nucleotides read TGCGCCAGCAGCTTGGTAATCGGCGGGGAGCTGTTTTTT. Translating gives CASSLVIGGELFF.

The chain couples TRBV12-3 or TRBV12-4 to TRBJ2-7; no clear D gene. V was cut by 3 bases and J by 3 bases, with 21 bases left in between. The CDR3 consists of 17 residues. The CDR3, as DNA: TGTGCCAGCAGTTTCGCTTTCCGCCGAGACGGCAACTACGAGCAGTACTTC. It translates to CASSFAFRRDGNYEQYF.

The chain uses TRBV7-9 and TRBJ2-1, with TRBD2 matching 13 bases. The junction had 9 bases not matched to a gene; V was cut back by 7 bases and J by 6 bases. Germline loops: CDR1 SEHNR, CDR2 FQNEAQ (reference sequence). The CDR3 runs to 16 residues. CDR3 region: CASTVRGLAGLNEQFF. CDR3 coding DNA: TGTGCCAGCACCGTTAGGGGACTAGCGGGACTCAATGAGCAGTTCTTC.

The chain has TRBV11-2 and TRBJ2-3; perhaps TRBD2 as D (7 bases). V was pared by 5 bases and J by 11 bases, with 14 bases between. Germline CDR1 is SGHAT and CDR2 is FQNNGV. The CDR3 loop spans 12 amino acids. CDR3 coding DNA: TGTGCCAGCAGCCCCGGAGGGGGGGTGCAGTATTTT. The encoded protein is CASSPGGGVQYF.

The chain has TRBV20-1 and TRBJ2-1; D call uncertain. Germline V gene data show CDR1 as DFQATT and CDR2 as SNEGSKA (reference sequence). With 3 bases removed from V and 0 bases from J, the gap between germline ends came to 12 bases. This CDR3 is built from 15 residues. This CDR3 is CSASSVLHSYNEQFF. The CDR3 DNA follows: TGCAGTGCTAGTTCGGTCCTTCACTCCTACAATGAGCAGTTCTTC.